These T cell receptor beta chains were read from a single sample in a study of a mutant IDH1 vaccine in newly diagnosed glioma. Repertoires were generated with immunoSEQ multiplex PCR, while TCRdb's copy carries only in-frame clones and drops some. This sample has about 38,000 clones, with approximately 78% found just once. Source: PBMCs, taken from a glioma patient treated with radiotherapy, temozolomide or both. These receptors were taken from a man aged 35-49 years with glioma. Some clones in this sample may be carry-over from other donors' samples. CDR3s include the opening cysteine and the closing phenylalanine or tryptophan. D genes are given only for firm matches. Rows may omit the clone size; those that give it use once, few, many or a size class.

D gene	clone size	CDR3 length	V gene	J gene	CDR3 protein	CDR3 DNA
TRBD1	medium-sized	16	TRBV5-5	TRBJ1-1	CASSTGGTGGGTEAFF	TGTGCCAGCAGCACAGGGGGGACAGGGGGAGGAACTGAAGCTTTCTTT
-	-	15	TRBV5-5	TRBJ1-1	CASSGPLNQNTEAFF	TGTGCCAGCAGCGGCCCCTTAAACCAGAACACTGAAGCTTTCTTT
-	-	11	TRBV6-1	TRBJ1-1	CASRGNTEAFF	TGTGCCAGCAGGGGGAACACTGAAGCTTTCTTT
-	-	13	TRBV27	TRBJ1-4	CASRSVEDEKLFF	TGTGCCAGCCGATCGGTGGAGGATGAAAAACTGTTTTTT
-	-	13	TRBV19	TRBJ1-1	CASRIRGNTEAFF	TGTGCCAGTAGAATCCGTGGGAACACTGAAGCTTTCTTT
-	few	14	TRBV10-1	TRBJ1-1	CASSESLLNTEAFF	TGCGCCAGCAGTGAGTCTTTACTTAACACTGAAGCTTTCTTT
-	-	15	TRBV2	TRBJ2-6	CAGSQGSSGANVLTF	TGTGCCGGGAGCCAGGGAAGCTCTGGGGCCAACGTCCTGACTTTC
-	-	14	TRBV2	TRBJ1-1	CASTTRGRNTEAFF	TGTGCCAGCACCACCCGGGGGAGGAACACTGAAGCTTTCTTT
-	-	15	TRBV29-1	TRBJ1-2	CSVEDGDVSGYGYTF	TGCAGCGTTGAAGATGGGGACGTTTCGGGCTATGGCTACACCTTC
-	-	13	TRBV5-5	TRBJ2-7	CASSLAATYEQYF	TGTGCCAGCAGCTTGGCTGCGACCTACGAGCAGTACTTC
-	-	18	TRBV5-1	TRBJ2-3	CASSLEGGARFGTDTQYF	TGCGCCAGCAGCTTGGAGGGGGGGGCGCGCTTTGGGACAGATACGCAGTATTTT
TRBD1	-	14	TRBV2	TRBJ1-5	CASLRDSSNQPQHF	TGTGCCAGCTTACGGGACAGTAGCAATCAGCCCCAGCATTTT
TRBD2	-	18	TRBV5-4	TRBJ2-3	CASSGGLAGAKSTDTQYF	TGTGCCAGCTCAGGAGGACTAGCGGGGGCTAAAAGCACAGATACGCAGTATTTT
-	-	13	TRBV10-3	TRBJ1-2	CAISPGLHYGYTF	TGTGCCATCAGTCCGGGTCTACACTATGGCTACACCTTC
TRBD2	-	16	TRBV2	TRBJ2-1	CASSPRVRGARNEQFF	TGTGCCAGCAGTCCCCGGGTGCGGGGGGCACGGAATGAGCAGTTCTTC